One and the same sample provided the 15 T cell receptor beta chains below, sequenced in a study of human T cells and chemical hapten exposure. Each CDR3 protein is one row after TCRdb ran MiXCR on the RACE reads. The sample has more than 80,000 distinct CDR3 sequences, 12% seen once. Time point given: pre-sensitization, week 0. Noted treatment: therapeutic diphenylcyclopropenone sensitization with weekly scalp DPC. This sample comprised whole blood, obtained in connection with sensitization to the hapten diphenylcyclopropenone (DPC). The receptors come from a woman in her forties or fifties with alopecia areata. Some clones in this sample may be carry-over from other donors' samples.

This clonotype was seen more than once but under ten times. The rearrangement uses TRBV4-1 and TRBJ2-1; 13 positions agree with TRBD2. The germline CDR1 and CDR2 sequences are MGHRA and YSYEKL. The CDR3 has 17 amino acids. The V segment lost 1 base and the J segment 7 bases; nucleotides outside the gene matches: 7. DNA for the CDR3: TGCGCCAGCAGCCAAGCCACACTAGCGGGGGGGCGGAATGAGCAGTTCTTC. Amino acid sequence: CASSQATLAGGRNEQFF.

This clonotype was seen a few times. The chain employs TRBV18 and TRBJ2-3; no clear D gene. Per germline, CDR1 KGHSH and CDR2 LQKENI. V gave up 2 bases and J gave up 2 bases, with 14 bases separating them. This CDR3 region has 16 residues. CDR3 nucleotides: TGTGCCAGCTCACCATCGAATAATTTCCCCACAGATACGCAGTATTTT. Its translation: CASSPSNNFPTDTQYF.

The gene calls are TRBV28 and TRBJ1-5; D may be TRBD1 (5 bases). The germline gives CDR1 MDHEN, CDR2 SYDVKM. The CDR3 contains 13 residues. The V end lost 3 bases, the J end lost 6 bases, and 9 bases lay between the germline ends. CDR3 loop: CASSLGGVQPQHF. CDR3 sequence (DNA): TGTGCCAGCAGTTTGGGGGGGGTTCAGCCCCAGCATTTT.

This clonotype was counted ten times or more. The rearrangement joins TRBV6-2 or TRBV6-3 to TRBJ2-7, with 9 bases that match TRBD2. V gave up 7 bases and J gave up 3 bases; unmatched junction bases: 7. This CDR3 has 14 amino acids. Germline V gives CDR1 MNHEY, CDR2 SVGEGT. The CDR3 here is CASTLSSGDYEQYF. The CDR3 DNA reads TGTGCCAGCACCCTTTCTAGCGGGGACTACGAGCAGTACTTC.

This clonotype was seen only a few times. The chain recombines TRBV10-3 with TRBJ1-2; no clear D gene. Germline lookup yields CDR1 ENHRY and CDR2 SYGVKD. The CDR3 totals 16 residues. Trimming shortened V by 2 bases and J by 1 base, and 14 bases separated the two germline ends. The CDR3 region is CAISERLGDINYGYTF. The CDR3 nucleotides read TGTGCCATCAGTGAGCGGTTGGGCGATATTAACTATGGCTACACCTTC.

This clonotype was observed a few times. V and J are TRBV5-1 and TRBJ2-3, with D unresolved. The CDR3 covers 15 residues. Trimming cost V 1 base and J 0 bases, with 9 bases left between them. Germline V gene lookup returns CDR1 SGHRS and CDR2 YFSETQ. The CDR3 protein is CASSLSGASTDTQYF. The CDR3 DNA follows: TGCGCCAGCAGCTTGTCCGGAGCTAGCACAGATACGCAGTATTTT. The full variable domain, with the rest looked up from reference TRBV5-1 and TRBJ2-3, is KAGVTQTPRYLIKTRGQQVTLSCSPISGHRSVSWYQQTPGQGLQFLFEYFSETQRNKGNFPGRFSGRQFSNSRSEMNVSTLELGDSALYLCASSLSGASTDTQYFGPGTRLTVL.

CDR3 sequence reads: CASSPSGKLFF. The CDR3 nucleotides read TGTGCCAGCAGTCCAAGCGGAAAGCTGTTTTTT. V is TRBV28 and J is TRBJ2-2, with a weak D call TRBD2 (5 bases). Germline assignment: CDR1 MDHEN and CDR2 SYDVKM. The germline V and J ends were trimmed by 5 bases and 12 bases, with 10 bases remaining between them. The CDR3 is 11 amino acids.

This clonotype occurred many times. This chain connects TRBV28 to TRBJ1-2; 7 positions agree with TRBD1. The CDR3 loop spans 14 amino acids. Germline V lookup: CDR1 MDHEN, CDR2 SYDVKM. V shed 3 bases, J shed 6 bases, and the junction held 7 bases outside the gene matches. The CDR3 is CASSFRDRTNGYTF. The CDR3 nucleotides are TGTGCCAGCAGTTTTCGGGACAGAACAAATGGCTACACCTTC.

V usage is TRBV27 and J usage is TRBJ1-5; no firm D call. The CDR3 totals 13 residues. Germline values: CDR1 MNHEY, CDR2 SMNVEV (reference sequence). Deletions cut 1 base from V and 2 bases from J, with 3 bases between. CDR3 coding DNA: TGTGCCAGCAGTTTATTTGGCAATCAGCCCCAGCATTTT. It encodes CASSLFGNQPQHF.

This clonotype was seen at least ten times. The CDR3: CASSVGVSGGSTDTQYF. CDR3 nucleotide sequence: TGTGCCAGCAGCGTAGGGGTCAGCGGAGGAAGCACAGATACGCAGTATTTT. The V gene is TRBV9, the J gene TRBJ2-3; D might be TRBD2 (5 bases). The germline V and J ends were trimmed by 0 bases and 0 bases, with 14 bases remaining between them. Per germline, CDR1 SGDLS and CDR2 YYNGEE. The CDR3 covers 17 residues.

This clonotype has more than one count but fewer than ten. This sequence joins TRBV5-4 and TRBJ2-1, with 7 bases that match TRBD2. V lost 0 bases and J lost 3; bases outside the gene matches: 3. CDR3 size: 15 residues. Germline-derived CDR1 and CDR2 are SGHNT and YYREEE (reference sequence). This CDR3 reads CASSLASGNYNEQFF. CDR3 in DNA: TGTGCCAGCAGCTTGGCCAGCGGGAACTACAATGAGCAGTTCTTC.

The gene calls are TRBV7-9 and TRBJ2-7; D might be TRBD2 (5 bases). The CDR3 length is 11 residues. Trimming cost V 7 bases and J 5 bases, with 9 bases left between them. The V gene's germline CDR1 is SEHNR and CDR2 FQNEAQ (reference sequence). The DNA of the CDR3 is TGTGCCAGCAACGAGGGAAACGAGCAGTACTTC. Its translation is CASNEGNEQYF.

This chain links TRBV2 with TRBJ2-2; no clear D gene. The CDR3 sequence is 15 residues long. V shed 3 bases and J shed 0 bases, with 8 bases lying between them. Per germline, CDR1 SNHLY and CDR2 FYNNEI. This CDR3 reads CASSDKMANTGELFF. The CDR3 DNA follows: TGTGCCAGCAGTGATAAAATGGCGAACACCGGGGAGCTGTTTTTT. Drawing the rest from reference TRBV2 and TRBJ2-2, the complete variable domain is EPEVTQTPSHQVTQMGQEVILRCVPISNHLYFYWYRQILGQKVEFLVSFYNNEISEKSEIFDDQFSVERPDGSNFTLKIRSTKLEDSAMYFCASSDKMANTGELFFGEGSRLTVL.

At least ten counts were recorded for this clonotype. This chain connects TRBV28 to TRBJ1-3, with a weak D call TRBD1 (6 bases). Germline V gene data show CDR1 as MDHEN and CDR2 as SYDVKM. The ends were cut back, 4 bases at V and 1 base at J, with 8 bases in the middle. The CDR3 covers 14 residues. The CDR3 reads CASSWTVSGNTIYF. Written as DNA, the CDR3 is TGTGCCAGCAGTTGGACAGTTTCTGGAAACACCATATATTTT.

The chain couples TRBV2 to TRBJ1-1, with D hard to call. This CDR3 region has 11 residues. Germline V gives CDR1 SNHLY, CDR2 FYNNEI. The germline V and J ends were trimmed by 6 bases and 4 bases, with 6 bases remaining between them. CDR3 region: CASRTFTEAFF. The CDR3 DNA reads TGTGCCAGCAGGACATTCACTGAAGCTTTCTTT.